The clone carrying this TCR beta chain was found a few times. Its antigen is currently unknown. V shed 6 bases and J shed 8 bases, with 19 bases lying between them. This CDR3 has 14 amino acids. CDR1 is MNHNS and CDR2 is SASEGT in the germline V gene. The sample comes from a study of CD4 T cells in relation to SARS-CoV-2 and coronaviruses. Study in general: PBMCs were cultured with antigen for nine to eleven days before TCR beta sequencing. The HLA restriction of the shared crossreactive spike epitopes was mapped.

Profiling relied on immunoSEQ multiplex PCR, and the TCRdb table lists in-frame clones only, not all of them. The sample records approximately 20,000 clones, over 70% being singletons. Before the COVID-19 pandemic, during about 2010-2018, CD4+ T cells were taken from unexposed donors. After roughly 9 days of culture, CD4+ T cells were isolated. Input material: CD4+ T cells from PBMCs, cultured in vitro. This receptor was identified in a human donor in good health. The V call is TRBV6-1, the J call TRBJ1-2; TRBD1 is a possible D gene (6 bases). CDR3 DNA: TGTGCCAGCAGAGAGGGACATCCGACGGGGGGCTACACCTTC. It translates to CASREGHPTGGYTF.